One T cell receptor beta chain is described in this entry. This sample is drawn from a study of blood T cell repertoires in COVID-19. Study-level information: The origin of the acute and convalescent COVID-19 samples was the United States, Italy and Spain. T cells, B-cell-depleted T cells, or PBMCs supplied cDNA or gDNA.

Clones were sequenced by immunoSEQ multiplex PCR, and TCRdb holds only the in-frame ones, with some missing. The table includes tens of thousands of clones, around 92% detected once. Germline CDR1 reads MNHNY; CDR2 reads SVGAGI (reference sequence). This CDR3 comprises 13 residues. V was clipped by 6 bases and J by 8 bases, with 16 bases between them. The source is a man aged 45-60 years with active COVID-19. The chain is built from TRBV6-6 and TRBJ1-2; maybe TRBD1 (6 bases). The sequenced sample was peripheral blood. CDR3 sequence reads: CASSPGEGRGYTF. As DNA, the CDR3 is TGTGCCAGCAGCCCAGGGGAGGGCCGGGGCTACACCTTC.